Below, 16 T cell receptor beta chains from the same sample are listed, as sequenced in a study of cytomegalovirus exposure and HLA in healthy donors. The PCR was carried out with 60 Vbeta primers and 13 Jbeta primers. Clones were sequenced by immunoSEQ multiplex PCR, and TCRdb holds only the in-frame ones, with some missing. The table lists 69,000 or so clones, about 75% of them singletons. Sequencing was carried out using PBMCs. All receptors derive from a man younger than 35 in good health and CMV-seronegative.

The chain joins TRBV7-8 to TRBJ2-3, with a tentative D call TRBD2 (6 bases). V was shortened by 5 bases and J by 0 bases, with 15 bases between the two germline ends. The CDR3 sequence is 16 residues long. Germline V gene lookup returns CDR1 SGHVS and CDR2 FQNEAQ. The CDR3 spells CASSRGLPTSTDTQYF. CDR3 DNA: TGTGCCAGCAGCCGTGGACTACCCACTAGCACAGATACGCAGTATTTT. The variable domain in full, completed from reference TRBV7-8 and TRBJ2-3, reads GAGVSQSPRYKVAKRGQDVALRCDPISGHVSLFWYQQALGQGPEFLTYFQNEAQLDKSGLPSDRFFAERPEGSVSTLKIQRTQQEDSAVYLCASSRGLPTSTDTQYFGPGTRLTVL.

This clone was detected a few times. The V call is TRBV28, the J call TRBJ2-6; D unclear. Germline values: CDR1 MDHEN, CDR2 SYDVKM. CDR3 length: 15 amino acids. V was clipped by 2 bases and J by 0 bases, with 5 bases between them. The CDR3 protein is CASSLQNSGANVLTF. The DNA of the CDR3 is TGTGCCAGCAGTTTACAAAACTCTGGGGCCAACGTCCTGACTTTC.

The chain is built from TRBV27 and TRBJ2-5; D is possibly TRBD1 (5 bases). The CDR3 sequence is 13 residues long. Per germline, CDR1 MNHEY and CDR2 SMNVEV (reference sequence). Trimming cost V 4 bases and J 1 base, with 7 bases left between them. CDR3 amino acids: CASSWGPQETQYF. The CDR3 DNA reads as TGTGCCAGCAGTTGGGGCCCCCAAGAGACCCAGTACTTC.

The chain uses TRBV6-1 and TRBJ2-1; 11 bases match TRBD2. This CDR3 has 14 residues. Germline CDR1 and CDR2: MNHNS and SASEGT. The V gene end was trimmed by 5 bases and the J gene end by 6 bases; junction bases not matched to a gene: 3. CDR3 residues: CASSIGLAGNEQFF. The CDR3 nucleotides read TGTGCCAGCAGTATTGGACTAGCGGGCAATGAGCAGTTCTTC.

In this sample, this clone turned up a few times. This chain uses TRBV19 with TRBJ1-3, with D unresolved. CDR1 and CDR2 from the germline V gene are LNHDA and SQIVND (reference sequence). Trimming cost V 7 bases and J 1 base, with 20 bases left between them. This CDR3 spans 17 amino acids. The CDR3 spells CASTPGGRSGSGNTIYF. CDR3 DNA sequence: TGTGCCAGTACCCCAGGAGGTCGTTCCGGGTCTGGAAACACCATATATTTT. The complete variable domain, with remaining parts taken from reference TRBV19 and TRBJ1-3, reads DGGITQSPKYLFRKEGQNVTLSCEQNLNHDAMYWYRQDPGQGLRLIYYSQIVNDFQKGDIAEGYSVSREKKESFPLTVTSAQKNPTAFYLCASTPGGRSGSGNTIYFGEGSWLTVV.

The V gene is TRBV28, the J gene TRBJ2-4, with a weak D call TRBD2 (7 bases). Germline lookup yields CDR1 MDHEN and CDR2 SYDVKM. Trimming took off 7 bases at V and 1 base at J, with 17 bases between the two ends. The CDR3 spans 16 residues. In nucleotides, the CDR3 is TGTGCCAGCACCGAGGGAGGGGGGGCGGCCAAAAACATTCAGTACTTC. Amino acid sequence: CASTEGGGAAKNIQYF.

As to this clone: The same CDR3 arises from other DNA sequences in this sample as well. The rearrangement joins TRBV19 to TRBJ2-5; 8 bases are shared with TRBD1. CDR3 length equals 14 residues. Germline CDR1 reads LNHDA; CDR2 reads SQIVND (reference sequence). Trimming took 5 bases from V and 4 from J; bases not matched to a gene: 6. CDR3 residues: CASSPQGARETQYF. CDR3 DNA sequence: TGTGCCAGTAGTCCCCAGGGGGCCCGAGAGACCCAGTACTTC.

The chain uses TRBV7-9 and TRBJ1-1; D is possibly TRBD1 (5 bases). CDR1 and CDR2 (germline): SEHNR, FQNEAQ (reference sequence). V lost 3 bases and J lost 5, with 10 bases in between. The CDR3 covers 13 residues. CDR3 DNA: TGTGCCAGCAGCTTTGGTCAGGGAACTGAAGCTTTCTTT. It translates to CASSFGQGTEAFF.

This clone was observed a single time. The V and J genes are TRBV9 and TRBJ2-3; D is uncertain. The CDR3 covers 15 residues. In germline, CDR1 is SGDLS, CDR2 YYNGEE. The ends were cut back, 4 bases at V and 6 bases at J, with 18 bases in the middle. The CDR3 nucleotides are TGTGCCAGCAGCCCCACCGTCCTTGCTAGGGATACGCAGTATTTT. The encoded protein is CASSPTVLARDTQYF.

This chain links TRBV5-1 with TRBJ2-5, with D possibly being TRBD1 (5 bases). Germline V gene lookup returns CDR1 SGHRS and CDR2 YFSETQ. The CDR3 is 14 residues long. The V end lost 2 bases, the J end lost 5 bases, and 13 bases lay between the germline ends. The CDR3: CASSLTGLGETQYF. Written as DNA, the CDR3 is TGCGCCAGCAGCTTAACAGGCCTCGGGGAGACCCAGTACTTC.

CDR3 region: CASRSQGPSTEAFF. The CDR3 DNA reads TGTGCCAGCAGATCACAGGGACCATCTACTGAAGCTTTCTTT. The chain combines TRBV2 with TRBJ1-1; maybe TRBD1 (6 bases). This CDR3 spans 14 amino acids. Germline CDR1 reads SNHLY; CDR2 reads FYNNEI. The V end lost 6 bases, the J end lost 5 bases, and 16 bases lay between the germline ends.

This sequence joins TRBV6-5 and TRBJ2-2; unclear D gene. Trimming left V 11 bases short and J 1 base short, with 11 bases between. The V gene's germline CDR1 is MNHEY and CDR2 SVGAGI. CDR3 length: 13 residues. The CDR3 DNA reads as TGTGCCTCACTCGCGCAGAACACCGGGGAGCTGTTTTTT. Residues: CASLAQNTGELFF.

The rearrangement links TRBV11-2 to TRBJ2-6; D is uncertain. Per the germline V gene, CDR1 is SGHAT and CDR2 is FQNNGV. The CDR3 runs 18 residues. V lost 4 bases to trimming and J lost 0 bases, with 16 bases between them. The CDR3 DNA is TGTGCCAGCAGCTCCGTGGTCAGACATAGCTCTGGGGCCAACGTCCTGACTTTC. Encoded protein: CASSSVVRHSSGANVLTF.

The V and J genes are TRBV29-1 and TRBJ2-7; 9 positions match TRBD1. CDR1 and CDR2 (germline): SQVTM, ANQGSEA. The CDR3 spans 15 residues. The V gene end was trimmed by 4 bases and the J gene end by 2 bases; junction bases not matched to a gene: 9. The CDR3 is CSVGAGTGWTYEQYV. The CDR3 DNA sequence: TGCAGCGTTGGGGCCGGGACAGGGTGGACCTACGAGCAGTACGTC.

V is TRBV18 and J is TRBJ2-1; D remains ambiguous. CDR1 and CDR2 (germline): KGHSH, LQKENI. The CDR3 runs 14 residues. Trimming took off 3 bases at V and 0 bases at J, with 6 bases between the two ends. The CDR3 loop reads CASSPLSSYNEQFF. DNA for the CDR3: TGTGCCAGCTCACCCCTGAGCTCCTACAATGAGCAGTTCTTC.

The rearrangement links TRBV29-1 to TRBJ2-1; D is perhaps TRBD2 (7 bases). Trimming removed 3 bases at V and 4 bases at J, with 13 bases between. The CDR3 has 14 residues. The germline gives CDR1 SQVTM, CDR2 ANQGSEA. The CDR3 loop is CSVDGGGLYNEQFF. The CDR3 nucleotides are TGCAGCGTTGATGGGGGGGGGCTTTACAATGAGCAGTTCTTC.